These T cell receptor beta chains were read from a single sample in a study of blood T cell repertoires in COVID-19. Data came from immunoSEQ multiplex PCR; TCRdb stores just in-frame clones and leaves some out. This table has approximately 210,000 clones, 80% appearing once. Sequenced material: PBMCs or T cells enriched from blood (not recorded which). These receptors were obtained from a man aged 25 to 40 with acute COVID-19. The CDR3 runs from the conserved cysteine through the conserved F or W.

v_gene	j_gene	CDR3aa
TRBV7-6	TRBJ1-3	CASSLGRGSGNTIYF
TRBV5-1	TRBJ1-6	CASSLATGNNSPLHF
TRBV4-2	TRBJ1-3	CASSQDSSSGRGNTIYF
TRBV2	TRBJ2-5	CASTPGWLAGGQETQYF
TRBV9	TRBJ1-2	CASSGRNQGSGIGYTF
TRBV6-4	TRBJ1-6	CASSALGLGNSPLHF
TRBV29-1	TRBJ2-2	CSSRTGDLLFNTGELFF
TRBV3-1/TRBV3-2	TRBJ2-2	CASSQGQQSAGELFF
TRBV4-1	TRBJ1-4	CASSSTGTANEKLFF
TRBV2	TRBJ1-6	CASSDGVGSPLHF
TRBV10-2	TRBJ1-6	CASSDNVSPLHF
TRBV6-6	TRBJ2-4	CASSPFKQGLAKNIQYF
TRBV5-6	TRBJ1-1	CASDTMNTEAFF
TRBV28	TRBJ1-2	CASRPGQVGGYTF
TRBV14	TRBJ1-1	CASSQAGQFTEAFF
TRBV19	TRBJ2-5	CASSTLAGGPGTQYF
TRBV7-2	TRBJ2-5	CASSFLSSETQYF
TRBV5-6	TRBJ1-3	CASSLRTGYGNTIYF
TRBV30	TRBJ1-1	CAWSIGGPEAFF
TRBV5-6	TRBJ2-7	CASSLRRAGGLPSEQYF
TRBV5-6	TRBJ2-4	CASSRVGQGKDDIQYF
TRBV27	TRBJ2-2	CASSLQGSGELFF
TRBV5-4	TRBJ1-1	CASSLAVPGSNTEAFF
TRBV6-4	TRBJ2-7	CANHWGLLLPYEQYF
TRBV19	TRBJ2-7	CASSPWRGGSYEQYF